Ten or more counts support the clone carrying this T cell receptor (beta chain). Antigen specificity is unknown. This specimen comes from a study of T cells in Graves' hyperthyroidism and ophthalmopathy. No progression to ophthalmopathy during 18 months of follow-up defined stable disease. Diagnosing involved the use of clinical symptoms, serum thyroxine and TRAb, thyroid ultrasound and orbital computed tomography. RNA transcripts provided the source from which TCR beta CDR3 regions were amplified. An initial round of RT-PCR targeting the TCR CDR3 relied on the HTBI primer set. TCRdb reprocessed the multiplex PCR reads with MiXCR, giving one entry per CDR3 protein. The sample lists fewer than 850,000 distinct CDR3 sequences; around a sixth were seen once. Study-wide results and limits: Blood also held most thyroid clonotypes expanded beyond 0.001. A model of 13 V-J pairs discriminated ophthalmopathy from stable hyperthyroidism.

Germline loops: CDR1 SNHLY, CDR2 FYNNEI. The CDR3 loop spans 13 amino acids. V gave up 6 bases and J gave up 3 bases, with 9 bases separating them. Specimen: blood. The receptor's source is a man between 45 and 60 years old with Graves' hyperthyroidism. The gene calls are TRBV2 and TRBJ1-5; no definite D call. The chain's CDR3 is CASRIDANQPQHF. In DNA, the CDR3 is TGTGCCAGCAGAATAGATGCCAATCAGCCCCAGCATTTT.